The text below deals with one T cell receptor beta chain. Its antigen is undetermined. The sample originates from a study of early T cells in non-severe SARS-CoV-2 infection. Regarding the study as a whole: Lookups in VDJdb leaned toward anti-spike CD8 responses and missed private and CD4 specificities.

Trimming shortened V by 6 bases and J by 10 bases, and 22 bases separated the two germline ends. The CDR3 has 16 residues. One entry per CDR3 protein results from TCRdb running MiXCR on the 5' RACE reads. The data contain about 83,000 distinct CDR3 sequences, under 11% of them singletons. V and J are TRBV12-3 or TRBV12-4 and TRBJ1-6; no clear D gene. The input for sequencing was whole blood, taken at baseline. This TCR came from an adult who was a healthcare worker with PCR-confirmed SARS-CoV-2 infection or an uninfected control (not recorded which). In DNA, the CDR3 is TGTGCCAGCAGCAGAGCACGACCTACGGGCCTATCACCCCTCCACTTT. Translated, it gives CASSRARPTGLSPLHF.